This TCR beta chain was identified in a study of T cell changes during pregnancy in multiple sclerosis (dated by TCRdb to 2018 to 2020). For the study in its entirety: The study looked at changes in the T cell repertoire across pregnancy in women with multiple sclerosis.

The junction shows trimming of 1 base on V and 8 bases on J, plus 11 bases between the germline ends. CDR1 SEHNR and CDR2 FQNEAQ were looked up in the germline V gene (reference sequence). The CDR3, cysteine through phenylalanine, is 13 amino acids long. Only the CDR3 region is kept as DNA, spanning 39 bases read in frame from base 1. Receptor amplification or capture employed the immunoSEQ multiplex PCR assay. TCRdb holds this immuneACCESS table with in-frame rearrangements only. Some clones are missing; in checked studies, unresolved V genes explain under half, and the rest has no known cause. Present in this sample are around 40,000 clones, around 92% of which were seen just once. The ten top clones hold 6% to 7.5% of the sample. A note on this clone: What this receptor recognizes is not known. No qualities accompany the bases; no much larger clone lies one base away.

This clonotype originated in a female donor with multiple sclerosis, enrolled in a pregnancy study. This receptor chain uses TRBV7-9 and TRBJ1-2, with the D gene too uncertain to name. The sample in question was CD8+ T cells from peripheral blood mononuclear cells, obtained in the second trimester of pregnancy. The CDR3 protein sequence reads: CASSLDTASGYTF. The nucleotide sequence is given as TGTGCCAGCAGCTTAGATACAGCCTCGGGCTACACCTTC.